What follows describes a single TCR beta chain. Its antigen is not identified. This CDR3 comprises 16 residues. The V end lost 1 base, the J end lost 2 bases, and 12 bases lay between the germline ends. In germline, CDR1 is PRHDT, CDR2 FYEKMQ (reference sequence). The source of the sample is a study of cytomegalovirus exposure and HLA in healthy donors. Study-wide results and limits: Subsequent analysis revealed that first-cohort TCR clusters tended to co-occur in the 130 or so validation repertoires. TCR sequences were mostly rare, though some public TCRs occurred in many donors. Cytomegalovirus-associated status was assigned to around 160 TCR beta chains.

Data came from immunoSEQ multiplex PCR; TCRdb stores just in-frame clones and leaves some out. The sample carries around 190,000 clones, roughly 85% recorded once. The clonotype was recovered from a man in his late teens or twenties in good health and CMV-seropositive. The sequenced sample consisted of PBMCs. The rearrangement links TRBV13 to TRBJ2-1, with D possibly being TRBD2 (5 bases). CDR3 nucleotides: TGTGCCAGCAGCTTAGTAGGGAGCCCCCCCTACAATGAGCAGTTCTTC. Translated, it gives CASSLVGSPPYNEQFF.